This TCR beta chain was identified in a study of T cell responses to AZD1222 COVID-19 vaccine. Study-wide context: Pooling was applied to second doses at about 4 or about 12 weeks.

Profiling relied on immunoSEQ multiplex PCR, and the TCRdb table lists in-frame clones only, not all of them. This table holds 95,000 to 110,000 clones, over 75% found once. This CDR3 region has 14 residues. The ends lost 7 bases at V and 5 bases at J; junction bases unmatched: 9. Per germline, CDR1 MDHEN and CDR2 SYDVKM. V and J are TRBV28 and TRBJ2-7; the match to TRBD1 covers 9 bases. Sequenced material: peripheral blood, taken on day 0 of AZD1222 vaccination. This TCR came from an adult in good health. DNA for the CDR3: TGTGCCAGCACCTATGGGGGACAGGGAAACGAGCAGTACTTC. Its translation is CASTYGGQGNEQYF.